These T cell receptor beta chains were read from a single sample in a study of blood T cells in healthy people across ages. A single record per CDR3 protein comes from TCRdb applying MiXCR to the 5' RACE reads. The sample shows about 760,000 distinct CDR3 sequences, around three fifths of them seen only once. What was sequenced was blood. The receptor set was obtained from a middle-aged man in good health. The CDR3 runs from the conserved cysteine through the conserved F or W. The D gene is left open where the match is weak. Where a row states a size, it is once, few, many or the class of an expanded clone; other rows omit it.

DNA: TGTGCCAGCAGCCAAGTTAAAAGAAGCGGGAGAGAAACTAGCACAGATACGCAGTATTTT
CDR3: CASSQVKRSGRETSTDTQYF
D: TRBD2
V: TRBV4-2
length: 20
J: TRBJ2-3
size: NA

DNA: TGTGCCAGCAGCTTAGGACAAGAAGAGACCCAGTACTTC
CDR3: CASSLGQEETQYF
D: NA
V: TRBV7-3
length: 13
J: TRBJ2-5
size: NA

DNA: TGTGCCAGCTCACCTGAGGCTCAAGGGGCTGGGGGCTACACCTTC
CDR3: CASSPEAQGAGGYTF
D: NA
V: TRBV18
length: 15
J: TRBJ1-2
size: NA

DNA: TGTGCCAGCAAGGTAGGAAGGGGCTACGAGCAGTACTTC
CDR3: CASKVGRGYEQYF
D: NA
V: TRBV2
length: 13
J: TRBJ2-7
size: NA

DNA: TGTGCCAGCAGCGCCGGACTAGCGAGCACAGATACGCAGTATTTT
CDR3: CASSAGLASTDTQYF
D: TRBD2
V: TRBV9
length: 15
J: TRBJ2-3
size: NA

DNA: TGTGCCAGCAGCTTAAATCGAGCGGCGGGAGGAGACCCAGATACGCAGTATTTT
CDR3: CASSLNRAAGGDPDTQYF
D: TRBD2
V: TRBV7-6
length: 18
J: TRBJ2-3
size: NA

DNA: TGTGCCACCAGTGATCCGGGACAGGGCAGAGAGACCCAGTACTTC
CDR3: CATSDPGQGRETQYF
D: TRBD1
V: TRBV24-1
length: 15
J: TRBJ2-5
size: NA

DNA: TGTGCCAGCAGCTCAGGGGTAGTTAAGAGTAATGAGCAGTTCTTC
CDR3: CASSSGVVKSNEQFF
D: NA
V: TRBV9
length: 15
J: TRBJ2-1
size: NA

DNA: TGTGCCAGCAGCGGCTTTGGGGGTCCCTCCCCCTTGAACTATGGCTACACCTTC
CDR3: CASSGFGGPSPLNYGYTF
D: NA
V: TRBV9
length: 18
J: TRBJ1-2
size: few

DNA: TGTGCCAGCAACCTAGACAGGCTTAGTGAGCAGTTCTTC
CDR3: CASNLDRLSEQFF
D: NA
V: TRBV11-3
length: 13
J: TRBJ2-1
size: NA

DNA: TGTGCCAGCAGCCCCGCTGGTAGAACGGGAGAAAAACTGTTTTTT
CDR3: CASSPAGRTGEKLFF
D: NA
V: TRBV3-1
length: 15
J: TRBJ1-4
size: NA

DNA: TGTGCCAGCACTCCCGCGGGGCCTAGAACGGTGTATCAAGAGACCCAGTACTTC
CDR3: CASTPAGPRTVYQETQYF
D: NA
V: TRBV6-2/TRBV6-3
length: 18
J: TRBJ2-5
size: NA

DNA: TGTGCCAGCAGCACTAGACAGGGATTTACAGACACGCAGTATTTT
CDR3: CASSTRQGFTDTQYF
D: TRBD1
V: TRBV7-9
length: 15
J: TRBJ2-3
size: NA

DNA: TGCAGTGCTAGAGCCCTGGACAGGAGCTATGGCTACACCTTC
CDR3: CSARALDRSYGYTF
D: TRBD1
V: TRBV20-1
length: 14
J: TRBJ1-2
size: NA

DNA: TGTGCCAGCAGTCAGAGGGGACGGGCGCTCGCCTACGAGCAGTACTTC
CDR3: CASSQRGRALAYEQYF
D: NA
V: TRBV28
length: 16
J: TRBJ2-7
size: few

DNA: TGTGCCAGCAGCTTAGGGGTTTTCACAGATACGCAGTATTTT
CDR3: CASSLGVFTDTQYF
D: NA
V: TRBV11-2
length: 14
J: TRBJ2-3
size: NA

DNA: TGTGCCAGCAGCTTAAGGCTAGCGGGTAGCTCCTACGAGCAGTACTTC
CDR3: CASSLRLAGSSYEQYF
D: TRBD2
V: TRBV7-2
length: 16
J: TRBJ2-7
size: NA

DNA: TGCAGTGCTAACCCGACTAGCGGGAGTTACAATGAGCAGTTCTTC
CDR3: CSANPTSGSYNEQFF
D: TRBD2
V: TRBV20-1
length: 15
J: TRBJ2-1
size: few

DNA: TGTGCCAGCAGCCAAGAGGCCACAGGGGGATCCTATGGCTACACCTTC
CDR3: CASSQEATGGSYGYTF
D: TRBD1
V: TRBV3-1
length: 16
J: TRBJ1-2
size: NA

DNA: TGTGCCAGCAGCTCAGGGGGCAGCGCAGATACGCAGTATTTT
CDR3: CASSSGGSADTQYF
D: TRBD1
V: TRBV5-4
length: 14
J: TRBJ2-3
size: NA

DNA: TGTGCCAGCACCCAAGTGGAGGGCCCAAGCTCCCACTATGGCTACACCTTC
CDR3: CASTQVEGPSSHYGYTF
D: NA
V: TRBV12-3/TRBV12-4
length: 17
J: TRBJ1-2
size: few

DNA: TGCAGTGCTATTGACAGGGACATTCAGTACTTC
CDR3: CSAIDRDIQYF
D: TRBD1
V: TRBV20-1
length: 11
J: TRBJ2-4
size: many

DNA: TGTGCCAGCAGTCGACTAGCGGGGGGGCTAGATACGCAGTATTTT
CDR3: CASSRLAGGLDTQYF
D: TRBD2
V: TRBV6-1
length: 15
J: TRBJ2-3
size: NA

DNA: TGCAGCGTTGACATCGGTCTCTACGAGCAGTTCTTC
CDR3: CSVDIGLYEQFF
D: NA
V: TRBV29-1
length: 12
J: TRBJ2-1
size: NA

DNA: TGTGCCAGCGGGCGGGGCACCTCCTACGAGCAGTACTTC
CDR3: CASGRGTSYEQYF
D: NA
V: TRBV27
length: 13
J: TRBJ2-7
size: NA

DNA: TGCAGTGCTAGAAGGCGGGGGGGGAGCTCCTACAATGAGCAGTTCTTC
CDR3: CSARRRGGSSYNEQFF
D: TRBD2
V: TRBV20-1
length: 16
J: TRBJ2-1
size: NA

DNA: TGTGCCAGCAGTGAGAACAGTCGAGCATATTTT
CDR3: CASSENSRAYF
D: NA
V: TRBV25-1
length: 11
J: TRBJ1-3
size: once

DNA: TGTGCCAGCGGCTTAGTTTTGCGGGGCAACCCCACAGATACGCAGTATTTT
CDR3: CASGLVLRGNPTDTQYF
D: NA
V: TRBV7-2
length: 17
J: TRBJ2-3
size: NA

DNA: TGTGCCAGCAGCGGATCGGTCTACAATGAGCAGTTCTTC
CDR3: CASSGSVYNEQFF
D: NA
V: TRBV9
length: 13
J: TRBJ2-1
size: NA

DNA: TGCAGTGCTGAAACTCGCCGGGCCCTAAATGAGCAGTTCTTC
CDR3: CSAETRRALNEQFF
D: NA
V: TRBV20-1
length: 14
J: TRBJ2-1
size: NA

DNA: TGTGCCACCAGTGATGACGTTACTAGCACAGATACGCAGTATTTT
CDR3: CATSDDVTSTDTQYF
D: NA
V: TRBV24-1
length: 15
J: TRBJ2-3
size: NA

DNA: TGTGCCAGCAGCTACGACGCAGATACGCAGTATTTT
CDR3: CASSYDADTQYF
D: NA
V: TRBV7-9
length: 12
J: TRBJ2-3
size: few

DNA: TGCAGCGTGGCTAGGGACAGAGCCTACGAGCAGTACTTC
CDR3: CSVARDRAYEQYF
D: TRBD1
V: TRBV29-1
length: 13
J: TRBJ2-7
size: NA

DNA: TGTGCCAGCAGTTTATTACTGGAGGGCCGGGCGCAGTTCTTC
CDR3: CASSLLLEGRAQFF
D: NA
V: TRBV27
length: 14
J: TRBJ2-1
size: NA

DNA: TGTGCCACTACACCCCGGGGGGCTAGCGGGAGAGAGACCCAGTACTTC
CDR3: CATTPRGASGRETQYF
D: TRBD2
V: TRBV6-5
length: 16
J: TRBJ2-5
size: few

DNA: TGCAGTGCTAGTCTACCGGGGGACTATGGCTACACCTTC
CDR3: CSASLPGDYGYTF
D: NA
V: TRBV20-1
length: 13
J: TRBJ1-2
size: NA

DNA: TGTGCCAACAGCGTAGTAGGGGGGCGTTCAGATACGCAGTATTTT
CDR3: CANSVVGGRSDTQYF
D: NA
V: TRBV9
length: 15
J: TRBJ2-3
size: NA

DNA: TGTGCCAGCAGTCCTAAAAGATCCCAAAGTACCGACCTACGCGAGCAGTACTTC
CDR3: CASSPKRSQSTDLREQYF
D: NA
V: TRBV3-1
length: 18
J: TRBJ2-7
size: NA

DNA: TGTGCCGGCAGGCTGGACGGGAATCAGCCCCAGCATTTT
CDR3: CAGRLDGNQPQHF
D: NA
V: TRBV28
length: 13
J: TRBJ1-5
size: NA

DNA: TGTGCCAGCAGCCAAGATTGGCTAGCGGGCCCCGAAGAGACCCAGTACTTC
CDR3: CASSQDWLAGPEETQYF
D: TRBD2
V: TRBV4-2
length: 17
J: TRBJ2-5
size: few

DNA: TGTGCCAGCAGACCCGCCCAAACAGGGCACGAGCAGTACTTC
CDR3: CASRPAQTGHEQYF
D: NA
V: TRBV27
length: 14
J: TRBJ2-7
size: NA

DNA: TGCGCCAGCAGCCTCGGACTAGCGGGAGTCCTACAGGTCCGCCACAATGAGCAGTTCTTC
CDR3: CASSLGLAGVLQVRHNEQFF
D: TRBD2
V: TRBV5-1
length: 20
J: TRBJ2-1
size: NA

DNA: TGTGCCAGCAGCATAGGTCTAGCGGGGCCCCAAGAGACCCAGTACTTC
CDR3: CASSIGLAGPQETQYF
D: TRBD2
V: TRBV9
length: 16
J: TRBJ2-5
size: NA

DNA: TGCAGCGTTGAATACAGAATGAACACTGAAGCTTTCTTT
CDR3: CSVEYRMNTEAFF
D: NA
V: TRBV29-1
length: 13
J: TRBJ1-1
size: NA

DNA: TGTGCCAGCAGCTTGATGGAGTTTCCCAGCACCGGGGAGCTGTTTTTT
CDR3: CASSLMEFPSTGELFF
D: NA
V: TRBV7-2
length: 16
J: TRBJ2-2
size: NA

DNA: TGTGCCAGCAGCCGGACTAGCGGGGGGCTCAATGAGCAGTACTTC
CDR3: CASSRTSGGLNEQYF
D: TRBD2
V: TRBV7-6
length: 15
J: TRBJ2-7
size: NA